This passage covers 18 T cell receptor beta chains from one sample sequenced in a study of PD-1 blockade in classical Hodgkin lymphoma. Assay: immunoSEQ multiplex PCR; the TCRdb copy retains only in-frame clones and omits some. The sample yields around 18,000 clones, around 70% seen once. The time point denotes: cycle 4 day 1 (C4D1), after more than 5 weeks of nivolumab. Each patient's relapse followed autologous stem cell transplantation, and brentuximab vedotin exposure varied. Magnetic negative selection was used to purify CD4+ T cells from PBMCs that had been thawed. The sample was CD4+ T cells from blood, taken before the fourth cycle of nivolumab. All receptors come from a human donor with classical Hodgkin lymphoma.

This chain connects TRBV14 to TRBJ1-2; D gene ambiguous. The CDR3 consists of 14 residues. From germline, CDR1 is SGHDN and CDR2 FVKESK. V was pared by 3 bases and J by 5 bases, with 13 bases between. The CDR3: CASSQTVRGYGYTF. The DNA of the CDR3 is TGTGCCAGCAGCCAGACTGTGCGGGGATATGGCTACACCTTC.

DNA of the CDR3: TGCGCCAGCAGCTTGGTGGGGCACAGGGGGGACGTTGAAGCTTTCTTT. Encoded protein: CASSLVGHRGDVEAFF. The chain carries TRBV5-1 and TRBJ1-1; 8 bases are a match to TRBD1. Per germline, CDR1 SGHRS and CDR2 YFSETQ. The V and J ends lost 0 bases and 7 bases, in that order; junction bases with no gene match: 11. The CDR3 contains 16 residues.

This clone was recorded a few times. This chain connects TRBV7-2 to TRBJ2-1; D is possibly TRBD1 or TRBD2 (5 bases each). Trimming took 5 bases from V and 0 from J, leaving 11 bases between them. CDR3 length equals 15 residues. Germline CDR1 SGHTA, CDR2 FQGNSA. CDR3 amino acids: CASSIRDGSYNEQFF. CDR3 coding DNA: TGTGCCAGCAGCATAAGGGACGGCTCCTACAATGAGCAGTTCTTC.

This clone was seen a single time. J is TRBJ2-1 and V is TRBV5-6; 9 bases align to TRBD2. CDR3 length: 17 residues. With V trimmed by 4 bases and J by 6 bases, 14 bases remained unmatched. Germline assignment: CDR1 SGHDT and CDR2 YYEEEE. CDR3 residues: CASSTRGTSLAGNEQFF. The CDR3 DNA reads TGTGCCAGCAGCACTAGGGGGACTAGCCTGGCGGGCAATGAGCAGTTCTTC.

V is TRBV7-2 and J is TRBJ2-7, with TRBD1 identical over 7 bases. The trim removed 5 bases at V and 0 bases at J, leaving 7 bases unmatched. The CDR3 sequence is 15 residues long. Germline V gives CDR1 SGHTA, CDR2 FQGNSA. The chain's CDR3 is CASSTDRAVSYEQYF. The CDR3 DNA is TGTGCCAGCAGCACCGACAGGGCCGTCTCCTACGAGCAGTACTTC.

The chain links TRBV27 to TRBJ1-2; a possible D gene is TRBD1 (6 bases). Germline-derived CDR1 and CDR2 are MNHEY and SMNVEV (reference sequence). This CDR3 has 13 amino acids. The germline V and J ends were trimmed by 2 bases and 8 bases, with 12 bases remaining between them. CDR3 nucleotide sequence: TGTGCCAGCAGTTTAAACAGGGCACACGGCTACACCTTC. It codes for CASSLNRAHGYTF.

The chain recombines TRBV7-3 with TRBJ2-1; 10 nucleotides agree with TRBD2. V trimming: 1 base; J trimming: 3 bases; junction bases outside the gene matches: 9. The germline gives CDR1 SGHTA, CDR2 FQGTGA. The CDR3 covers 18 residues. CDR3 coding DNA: TGTGCCAGCAGCTTAAGGGGGACTAGCGCGCACAACTACAATGAGCAGTTCTTC. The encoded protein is CASSLRGTSAHNYNEQFF.

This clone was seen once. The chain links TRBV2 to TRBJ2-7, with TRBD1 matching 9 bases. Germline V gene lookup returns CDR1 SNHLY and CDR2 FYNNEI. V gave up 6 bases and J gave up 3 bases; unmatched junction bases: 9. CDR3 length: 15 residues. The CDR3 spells CASSAGQGSVYEQYF. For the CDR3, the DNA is TGTGCCAGCAGCGCTGGACAGGGGAGCGTCTACGAGCAGTACTTC. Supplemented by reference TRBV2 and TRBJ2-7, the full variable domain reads EPEVTQTPSHQVTQMGQEVILRCVPISNHLYFYWYRQILGQKVEFLVSFYNNEISEKSEIFDDQFSVERPDGSNFTLKIRSTKLEDSAMYFCASSAGQGSVYEQYFGPGTRLTVT.

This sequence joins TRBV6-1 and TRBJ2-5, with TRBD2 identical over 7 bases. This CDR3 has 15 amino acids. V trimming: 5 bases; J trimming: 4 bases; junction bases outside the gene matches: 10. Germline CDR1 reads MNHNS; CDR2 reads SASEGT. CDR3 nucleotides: TGTGCCAGCAGTTTCCTAGCGGTTGCAGGAGAGACCCAGTACTTC. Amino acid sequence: CASSFLAVAGETQYF.

The CDR3, as DNA: TGCGCCAGCAGCCCAGACAGCAACTATGGCTACACCTTC. It translates to CASSPDSNYGYTF. The chain joins TRBV5-1 to TRBJ1-2; tentatively, D is TRBD1 (5 bases). The germline V gene has CDR1 SGHRS and CDR2 YFSETQ. V lost 4 bases and J 2 bases, leaving 9 bases between the germline ends. The CDR3 is 13 amino acids.

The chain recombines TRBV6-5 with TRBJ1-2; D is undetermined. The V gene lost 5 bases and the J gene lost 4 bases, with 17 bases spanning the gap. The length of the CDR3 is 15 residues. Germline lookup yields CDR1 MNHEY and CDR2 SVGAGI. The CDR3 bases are TGTGCCAGCAGTAAACTAACCGGGCGCCTCTATGGCTACACCTTC. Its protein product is CASSKLTGRLYGYTF.

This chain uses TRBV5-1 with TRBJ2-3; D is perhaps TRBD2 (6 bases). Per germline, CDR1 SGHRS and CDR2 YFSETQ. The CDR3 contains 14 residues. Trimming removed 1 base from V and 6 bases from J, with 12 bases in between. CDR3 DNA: TGCGCCAGCAGCTTGAGGGGCGGGAAGGATACGCAGTATTTT. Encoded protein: CASSLRGGKDTQYF.

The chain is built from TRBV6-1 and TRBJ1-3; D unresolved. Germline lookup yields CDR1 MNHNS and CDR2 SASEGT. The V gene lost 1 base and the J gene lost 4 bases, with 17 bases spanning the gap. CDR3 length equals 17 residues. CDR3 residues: CASSEVLQTSRGNTIYF. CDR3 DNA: TGTGCCAGCAGTGAAGTGTTACAGACGAGTAGAGGAAACACCATATATTTT.

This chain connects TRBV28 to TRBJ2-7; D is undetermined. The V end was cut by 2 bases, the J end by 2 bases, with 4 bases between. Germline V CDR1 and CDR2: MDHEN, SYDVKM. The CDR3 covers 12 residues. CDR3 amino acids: CASSLTAYEQYF. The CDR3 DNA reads TGTGCCAGCAGTTTAACGGCCTACGAGCAGTACTTC.

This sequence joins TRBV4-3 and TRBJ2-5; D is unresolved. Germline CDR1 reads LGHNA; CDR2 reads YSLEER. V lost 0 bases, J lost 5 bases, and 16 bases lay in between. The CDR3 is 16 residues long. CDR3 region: CASSQDRLSNWETQYF. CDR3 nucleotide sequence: TGCGCCAGCAGCCAAGATCGATTGTCTAACTGGGAGACCCAGTACTTC.

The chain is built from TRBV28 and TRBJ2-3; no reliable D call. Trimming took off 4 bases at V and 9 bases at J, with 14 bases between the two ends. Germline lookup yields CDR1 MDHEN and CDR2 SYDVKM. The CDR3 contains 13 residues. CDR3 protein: CASSWGSTRTQYF. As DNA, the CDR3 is TGTGCCAGCAGTTGGGGTTCTACTCGCACGCAGTATTTT.

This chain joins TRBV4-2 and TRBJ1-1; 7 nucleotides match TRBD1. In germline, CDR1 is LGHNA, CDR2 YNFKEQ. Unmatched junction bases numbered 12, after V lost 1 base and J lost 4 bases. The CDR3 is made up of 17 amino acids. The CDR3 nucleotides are TGTGCCAGCAGCCAAGCGGCAGGGGGATCGACTATCACTGAAGCTTTCTTT. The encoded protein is CASSQAAGGSTITEAFF.

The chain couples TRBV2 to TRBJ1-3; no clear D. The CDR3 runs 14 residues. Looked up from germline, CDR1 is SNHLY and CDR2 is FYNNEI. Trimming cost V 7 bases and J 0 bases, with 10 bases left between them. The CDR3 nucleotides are TGTGCCAGCACGTGGAGTAGCTCTGGAAACACCATATATTTT. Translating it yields CASTWSSSGNTIYF. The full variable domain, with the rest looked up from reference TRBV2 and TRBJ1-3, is EPEVTQTPSHQVTQMGQEVILRCVPISNHLYFYWYRQILGQKVEFLVSFYNNEISEKSEIFDDQFSVERPDGSNFTLKIRSTKLEDSAMYFCASTWSSSGNTIYFGEGSWLTVV.